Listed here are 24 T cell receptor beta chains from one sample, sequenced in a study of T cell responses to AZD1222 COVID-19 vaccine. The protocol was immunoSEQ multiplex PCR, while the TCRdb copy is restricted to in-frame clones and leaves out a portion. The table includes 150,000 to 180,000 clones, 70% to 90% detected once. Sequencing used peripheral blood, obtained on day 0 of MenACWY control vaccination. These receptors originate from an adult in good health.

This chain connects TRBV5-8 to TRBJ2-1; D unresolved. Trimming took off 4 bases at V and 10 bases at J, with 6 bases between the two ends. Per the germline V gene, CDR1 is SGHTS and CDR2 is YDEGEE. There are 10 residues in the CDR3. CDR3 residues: CASSLGEQFF. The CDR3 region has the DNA TGTGCCAGCAGCCTTGGGGAGCAGTTCTTC.

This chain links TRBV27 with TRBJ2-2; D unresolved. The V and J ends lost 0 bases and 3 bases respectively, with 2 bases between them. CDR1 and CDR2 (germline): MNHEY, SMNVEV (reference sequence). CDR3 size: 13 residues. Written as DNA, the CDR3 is TGTGCCAGCAGTTTATCGGACACCGGGGAGCTGTTTTTT. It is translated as CASSLSDTGELFF.

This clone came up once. CDR3 sequence: CASSSDPYSNQPQHF. In nucleotides, the CDR3 is TGCGCCAGCAGCTCCGATCCCTATAGCAATCAGCCCCAGCATTTT. The J gene is TRBJ1-5, the V gene TRBV5-1; D unclear. There are 15 residues in the CDR3. V lost 3 bases and J lost 0, with 10 bases in between. Germline loops: CDR1 SGHRS, CDR2 YFSETQ.

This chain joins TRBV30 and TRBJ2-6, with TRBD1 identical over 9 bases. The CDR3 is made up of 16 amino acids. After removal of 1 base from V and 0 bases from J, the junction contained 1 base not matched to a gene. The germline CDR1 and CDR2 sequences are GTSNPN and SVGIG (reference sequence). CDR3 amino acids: CAWSGDRDSGANVLTF. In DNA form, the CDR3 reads TGTGCCTGGAGTGGGGACAGGGACTCTGGGGCCAACGTCCTGACTTTC.

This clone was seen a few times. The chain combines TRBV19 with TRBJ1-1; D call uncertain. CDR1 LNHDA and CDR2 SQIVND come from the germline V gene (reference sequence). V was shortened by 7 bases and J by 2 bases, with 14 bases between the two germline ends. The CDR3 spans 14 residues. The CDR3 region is CASITDFPNTEAFF. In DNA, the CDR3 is TGTGCCAGTATCACCGACTTTCCAAACACTGAAGCTTTCTTT.

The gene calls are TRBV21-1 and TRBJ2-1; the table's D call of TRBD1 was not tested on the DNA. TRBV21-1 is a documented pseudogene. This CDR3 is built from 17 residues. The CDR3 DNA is TGTGCCAGCAGCAATTGGGTCCAGGGCGTGTTGATCAATGAGCAGTTCTTC. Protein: CASSNWVQGVLINEQFF.

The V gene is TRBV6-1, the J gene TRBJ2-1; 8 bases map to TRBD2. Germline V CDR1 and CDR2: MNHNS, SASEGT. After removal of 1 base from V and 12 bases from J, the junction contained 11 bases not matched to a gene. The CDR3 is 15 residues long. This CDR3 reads CASSEVWTSCTGQFF. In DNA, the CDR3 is TGTGCCAGCAGTGAAGTCTGGACTAGCTGTACAGGGCAGTTCTTC.

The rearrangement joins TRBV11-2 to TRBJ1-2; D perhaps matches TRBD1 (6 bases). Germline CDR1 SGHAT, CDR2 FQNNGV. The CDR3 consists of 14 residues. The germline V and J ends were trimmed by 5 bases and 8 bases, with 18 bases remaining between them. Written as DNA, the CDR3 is TGTGCCAGCAGCCGAATAGGGGGGGCGAGCGGCTACACCTTC. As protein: CASSRIGGASGYTF.

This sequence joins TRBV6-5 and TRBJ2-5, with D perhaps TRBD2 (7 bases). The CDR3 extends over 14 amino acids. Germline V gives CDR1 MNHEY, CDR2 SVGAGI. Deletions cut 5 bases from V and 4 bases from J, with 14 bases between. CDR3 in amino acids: CASSRGGFPETQYF. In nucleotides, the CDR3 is TGTGCCAGCAGTAGGGGGGGCTTCCCAGAGACCCAGTACTTC.

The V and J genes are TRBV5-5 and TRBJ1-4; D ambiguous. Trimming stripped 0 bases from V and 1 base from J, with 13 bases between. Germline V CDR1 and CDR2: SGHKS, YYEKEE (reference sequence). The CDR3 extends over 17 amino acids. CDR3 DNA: TGTGCCAGCAGCTTGGGAGTAGGCCGCCTAACTAATGAAAAACTGTTTTTT. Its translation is CASSLGVGRLTNEKLFF. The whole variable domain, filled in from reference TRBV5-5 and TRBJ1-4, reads DAGVTQSPTHLIKTRGQQVTLRCSPISGHKSVSWYQQVLGQGPQFIFQYYEKEERGRGNFPDRFSARQFPNYSSELNVNALLLGDSALYLCASSLGVGRLTNEKLFFGSGTQLSVL.

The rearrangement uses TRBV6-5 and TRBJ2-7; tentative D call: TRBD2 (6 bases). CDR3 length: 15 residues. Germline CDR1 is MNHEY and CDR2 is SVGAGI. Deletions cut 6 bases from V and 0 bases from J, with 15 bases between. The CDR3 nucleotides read TGTGCCAGCAGGCCGGACTATGGTAGCTCCTACGAGCAGTACGTC. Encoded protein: CASRPDYGSSYEQYV.

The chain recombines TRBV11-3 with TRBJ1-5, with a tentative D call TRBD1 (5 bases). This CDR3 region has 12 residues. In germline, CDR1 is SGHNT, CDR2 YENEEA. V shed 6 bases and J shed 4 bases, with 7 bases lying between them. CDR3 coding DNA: TGTGCCAGCAGGGGGGGGAATCAGCCCCAGCATTTT. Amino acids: CASRGGNQPQHF.

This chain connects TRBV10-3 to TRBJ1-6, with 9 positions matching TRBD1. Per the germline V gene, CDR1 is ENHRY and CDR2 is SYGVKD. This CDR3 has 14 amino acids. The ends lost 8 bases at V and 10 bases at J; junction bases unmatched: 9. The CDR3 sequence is CAIHDTGGNSPLHF. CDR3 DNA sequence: TGTGCCATCCACGACACAGGGGGCAACTCACCCCTCCACTTT.

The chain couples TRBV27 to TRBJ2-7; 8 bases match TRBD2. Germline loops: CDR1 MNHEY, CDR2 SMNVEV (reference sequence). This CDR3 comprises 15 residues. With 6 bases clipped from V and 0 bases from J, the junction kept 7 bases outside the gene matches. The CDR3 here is CASRVLAGHSYEQYF. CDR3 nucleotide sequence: TGTGCCAGCAGGGTTTTAGCGGGGCACTCCTACGAGCAGTACTTC.

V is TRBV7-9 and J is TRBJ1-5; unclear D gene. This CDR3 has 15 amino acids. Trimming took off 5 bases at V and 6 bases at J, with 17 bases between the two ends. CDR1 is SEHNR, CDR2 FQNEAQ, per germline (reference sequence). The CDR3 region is CASSKFGPVVQPQHF. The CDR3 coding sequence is TGTGCCAGCAGCAAATTCGGACCAGTAGTTCAGCCCCAGCATTTT. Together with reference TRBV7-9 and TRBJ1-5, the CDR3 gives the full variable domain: DTGVSQNPRHKITKRGQNVTFRCDPISEHNRLYWYRQTLGQGPEFLTYFQNEAQLEKSRLLSDRFSAERPKGSFSTLEIQRTEQGDSAMYLCASSKFGPVVQPQHFGDGTRLSIL.

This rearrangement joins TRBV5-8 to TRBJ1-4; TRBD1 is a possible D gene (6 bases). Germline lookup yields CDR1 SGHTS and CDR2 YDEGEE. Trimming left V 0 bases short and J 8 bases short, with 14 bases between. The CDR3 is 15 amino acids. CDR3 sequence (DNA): TGTGCCAGCAGCTTGGCCGGACAGAGGGGGGAAAAACTGTTTTTT. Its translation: CASSLAGQRGEKLFF.

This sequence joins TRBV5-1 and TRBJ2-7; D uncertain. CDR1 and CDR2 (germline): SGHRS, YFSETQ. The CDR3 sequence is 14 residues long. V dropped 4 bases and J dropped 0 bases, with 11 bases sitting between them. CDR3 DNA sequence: TGCGCCAGCAGCCCGAGCACTGGCTCCTACGAGCAGTACTTC. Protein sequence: CASSPSTGSYEQYF.

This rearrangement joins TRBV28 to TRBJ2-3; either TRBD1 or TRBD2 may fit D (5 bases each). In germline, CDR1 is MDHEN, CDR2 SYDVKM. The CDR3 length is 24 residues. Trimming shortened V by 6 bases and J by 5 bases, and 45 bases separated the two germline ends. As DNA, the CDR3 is TGTGCCAGCAGCCGGTTTGGGACCCAAGGTTTTATGCCCCCGGGGAGCCCGCATGTAGATACGCAGTATTTT. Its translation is CASSRFGTQGFMPPGSPHVDTQYF.

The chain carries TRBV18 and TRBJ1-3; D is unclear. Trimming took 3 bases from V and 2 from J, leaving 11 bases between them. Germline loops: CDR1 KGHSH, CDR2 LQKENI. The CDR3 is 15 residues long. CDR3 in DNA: TGTGCCAGCTCACCCGGTAGGCACCCTGGAAACACCATATATTTT. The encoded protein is CASSPGRHPGNTIYF.

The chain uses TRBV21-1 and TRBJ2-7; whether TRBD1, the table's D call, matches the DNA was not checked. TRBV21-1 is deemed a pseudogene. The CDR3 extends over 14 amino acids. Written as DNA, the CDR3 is TGTGCCAGCAGCTTTCGGACAGCAACCTACGAGCAGTACGTC. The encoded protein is CASSFRTATYEQYV.

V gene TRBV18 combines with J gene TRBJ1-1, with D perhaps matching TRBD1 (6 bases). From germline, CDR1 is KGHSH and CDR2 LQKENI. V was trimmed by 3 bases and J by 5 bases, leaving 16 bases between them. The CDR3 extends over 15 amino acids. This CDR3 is CASSPWSGAGTEAFF. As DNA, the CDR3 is TGTGCCAGCTCACCCTGGTCAGGGGCGGGGACTGAAGCTTTCTTT.

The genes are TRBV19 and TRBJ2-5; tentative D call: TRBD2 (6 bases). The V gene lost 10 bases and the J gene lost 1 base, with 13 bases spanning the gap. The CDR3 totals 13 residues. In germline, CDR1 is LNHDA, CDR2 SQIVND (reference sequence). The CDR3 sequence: CATGLESQETQYF. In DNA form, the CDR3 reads TGTGCCACGGGACTGGAGAGCCAAGAGACCCAGTACTTC.

In nucleotides, the CDR3 is TGCGCCAGCAGCCTAGACAGGGATACATCGGGGAGCACTGAAGCTTTCTTT. This encodes CASSLDRDTSGSTEAFF. This chain joins TRBV5-1 and TRBJ1-1, with 7 bases matching TRBD1. Germline V lookup: CDR1 SGHRS, CDR2 YFSETQ. Trimming removed 4 bases from V and 4 bases from J; junction bases left unmatched: 16. The length of the CDR3 is 17 residues. The complete variable domain, with remaining parts taken from reference TRBV5-1 and TRBJ1-1, reads KAGVTQTPRYLIKTRGQQVTLSCSPISGHRSVSWYQQTPGQGLQFLFEYFSETQRNKGNFPGRFSGRQFSNSRSEMNVSTLELGDSALYLCASSLDRDTSGSTEAFFGQGTRLTVV.

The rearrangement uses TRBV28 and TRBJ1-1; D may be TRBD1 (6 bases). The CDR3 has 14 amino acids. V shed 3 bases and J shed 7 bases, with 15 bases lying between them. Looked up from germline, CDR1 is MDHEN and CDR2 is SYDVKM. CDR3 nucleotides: TGTGCCAGCAGTTTTTCAGGGGCCTCCGGTGAAGCTTTCTTT. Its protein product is CASSFSGASGEAFF.